The 17 T cell receptor beta chains in this list originate from one sample, sequenced in a study of cytomegalovirus exposure and HLA in healthy donors. Vbeta (60) and Jbeta (13) primers were used in the PCR. TCRdb's copy holds only in-frame clones and misses some; the assay was immunoSEQ multiplex PCR. Found here are about 150,000 clones, roughly 74% of them singletons; the top ten hold about 3%. The sample taken for sequencing was PBMCs. The receptors come from a man younger than 30 in good health and CMV-seronegative.

The chain recombines TRBV2 with TRBJ2-1, with D uncertain. CDR3 length: 15 amino acids. The germline V and J ends were trimmed by 7 bases and 2 bases, with 15 bases remaining between them. CDR1 is SNHLY and CDR2 is FYNNEI in the germline V gene. DNA for the CDR3: TGTGCCAGCACCCTCGAGGCTTTACCCTACAATGAGCAGTTCTTC. Amino acid sequence: CASTLEALPYNEQFF. Complete variable domain (other parts from reference TRBV2 and TRBJ2-1): EPEVTQTPSHQVTQMGQEVILRCVPISNHLYFYWYRQILGQKVEFLVSFYNNEISEKSEIFDDQFSVERPDGSNFTLKIRSTKLEDSAMYFCASTLEALPYNEQFFGPGTRLTVL.

This clone turned up a few times. The rearrangement uses TRBV7-2 and TRBJ2-1, with 7 nucleotides matching TRBD1. CDR3 length equals 13 residues. Per the germline V gene, CDR1 is SGHTA and CDR2 is FQGNSA. Unmatched junction bases numbered 8, after V lost 5 bases and J lost 10 bases. The CDR3 here is CASSPQVGGEQFF. The CDR3 DNA reads as TGTGCCAGCAGCCCCCAGGTAGGGGGCGAGCAGTTCTTC.

The rearrangement joins TRBV4-3 to TRBJ1-6; TRBD1 might be the D (6 bases). V lost 9 bases, J lost 1 base, and 7 bases lay in between. Germline CDR1 LGHNA, CDR2 YSLEER. The CDR3 sequence is 13 residues long. The CDR3: CASRGSYNSPLHF. CDR3 nucleotides: TGCGCCAGTAGGGGGTCCTATAATTCACCCCTCCACTTT.

This chain links TRBV2 with TRBJ1-1; tentative D call: TRBD1 (6 bases). Germline V gives CDR1 SNHLY, CDR2 FYNNEI. The CDR3 extends over 12 amino acids. Trimming removed 5 bases from V and 8 bases from J, with 12 bases in between. The DNA for the CDR3 is TGTGCCAGCAGTAGCACCGGGACAGAAGCTTTCTTT. Protein sequence: CASSSTGTEAFF.

The DNA for the CDR3 is TGTGCCAGCTCACGGAGGACAGTGGGAAATGAAAAACTGTTTTTT. Amino acid sequence: CASSRRTVGNEKLFF. The V call is TRBV18, the J call TRBJ1-4; the D gene is possibly TRBD1 (6 bases). The CDR3 is 15 residues long. CDR1 is KGHSH and CDR2 is LQKENI in the germline V gene. The germline V and J ends were trimmed by 4 bases and 5 bases, with 14 bases remaining between them. Full variable domain (outside the CDR3, taken from reference TRBV18 and TRBJ1-4): NAGVMQNPRHLVRRRGQEARLRCSPMKGHSHVYWYRQLPEEGLKFMVYLQKENIIDESGMPKERFSAEFPKEGPSILRIQQVVRGDSAAYFCASSRRTVGNEKLFFGSGTQLSVL.

This clone was observed a few times. This rearrangement joins TRBV28 to TRBJ2-5, with D unclear. CDR1 is MDHEN, CDR2 SYDVKM, per germline. V lost 2 bases and J 3 bases, leaving 10 bases between the germline ends. The CDR3 sequence is 14 residues long. The CDR3 protein is CASSLANSKETQYF. The CDR3 DNA sequence: TGTGCCAGCAGTTTAGCGAACAGTAAAGAGACCCAGTACTTC.

This chain uses TRBV5-1 with TRBJ1-2; D remains ambiguous. Germline CDR1 reads SGHRS; CDR2 reads YFSETQ. CDR3 length: 13 amino acids. V lost 1 base and J 4 bases, leaving 8 bases between the germline ends. In DNA form, the CDR3 reads TGCGCCAGCAGCTTGTTGACTAGCTATGGCTACACCTTC. It specifies CASSLLTSYGYTF.

The chain links TRBV19 to TRBJ1-2; a weak D match, TRBD1 (5 bases). The CDR3 sequence is 15 residues long. Trimming removed 4 bases at V and 1 base at J, with 13 bases between. Germline CDR1 LNHDA, CDR2 SQIVND (reference sequence). CDR3 sequence reads: CASSKRQSDNYGYTF. In DNA, the CDR3 is TGTGCCAGTAGTAAGAGACAGTCAGATAACTATGGCTACACCTTC.

The chain is built from TRBV5-5 and TRBJ1-1; weak D call: TRBD1 (6 bases). V lost 2 bases and J lost 4, with 15 bases in between. The germline V gene encodes CDR1 SGHKS and CDR2 YYEKEE (reference sequence). The CDR3 is 15 amino acids. CDR3 region: CASSFAETGTTEAFF. The CDR3 region has the DNA TGTGCCAGCAGCTTCGCCGAAACAGGGACCACTGAAGCTTTCTTT.

This clone appeared once. This chain joins TRBV11-2 and TRBJ2-5; 15 bases are a match to TRBD2. The CDR3 spans 17 residues. V was clipped by 4 bases and J by 5 bases; unmatched bases: 8. Germline CDR1 reads SGHAT; CDR2 reads FQNNGV. CDR3 bases: TGTGCCAGCAGCTCGGCGGGACTAGCGGGGGGCCTGGAGACCCAGTACTTC. Residues: CASSSAGLAGGLETQYF. Together with reference TRBV11-2 and TRBJ2-5, the CDR3 gives the full variable domain: EAGVAQSPRYKIIEKRQSVAFWCNPISGHATLYWYQQILGQGPKLLIQFQNNGVVDDSQLPKDRFSAERLKGVDSTLKIQPAKLEDSAVYLCASSSAGLAGGLETQYFGPGTRLLVL.

The chain carries TRBV6-5 and TRBJ1-2; D is possibly TRBD1 (6 bases). V lost 5 bases and J 8 bases, leaving 21 bases between the germline ends. Germline loops: CDR1 MNHEY, CDR2 SVGAGI. This CDR3 region has 15 residues. In DNA form, the CDR3 reads TGTGCCAGCAGTGGAGTCTCTACAGGGCTGGGAGGCTACACCTTC. Amino acids: CASSGVSTGLGGYTF.

To note about this clone: A read error may produce the germline difference seen at one junction end. The V call is TRBV10-3, the J call TRBJ1-1; TRBD1 matches at 7 bases. Germline V gene data show CDR1 as ENHRY and CDR2 as SYGVKD. This CDR3 has 14 residues. CDR3 DNA sequence: TGTGCCAGCAGTACTCAGGACAGGAGCACTGAAGCTTTCTTT. Protein product: CASSTQDRSTEAFF.

The V gene is TRBV5-6, the J gene TRBJ2-5; D perhaps matches TRBD1 (6 bases). Looked up from germline, CDR1 is SGHDT and CDR2 is YYEEEE. The CDR3 spans 17 residues. V lost 4 bases, J lost 3 bases, and 22 bases lay in between. CDR3 DNA sequence: TGTGCCAGCAGCCCCATCGAGGCAGGGGTTTGGAAAGAGACCCAGTACTTC. Translation: CASSPIEAGVWKETQYF.

The V and J genes are TRBV11-2 and TRBJ1-3, with 9 bases identical to TRBD1. The CDR3 totals 16 residues. Germline V CDR1 and CDR2: SGHAT, FQNNGV. V gave up 9 bases and J gave up 1 base; unmatched junction bases: 10. In DNA, the CDR3 is TGTGCCAGTTTATCCCCCGGGACAGGGTCTGGAAACACCATATATTTT. Protein product: CASLSPGTGSGNTIYF.

V is TRBV10-2 and J is TRBJ2-5; 10 bases line up with TRBD1. The germline gives CDR1 WSHSY, CDR2 SAAADI. After removal of 5 bases from V and 0 bases from J, the junction contained 6 bases not matched to a gene. The CDR3 is 16 amino acids. CDR3: CASSPRDRGYQETQYF. CDR3 sequence (DNA): TGCGCCAGCAGTCCCCGGGACAGGGGCTACCAAGAGACCCAGTACTTC.

The V call is TRBV6-1, the J call TRBJ2-3, with D tentatively TRBD1 (6 bases). Trimming shortened V by 1 base and J by 3 bases, and 11 bases separated the two germline ends. The CDR3 covers 15 residues. Per the germline V gene, CDR1 is MNHNS and CDR2 is SASEGT. For the CDR3, the DNA is TGTGCCAGCAGTGAAGGACAGGTGGGAACAGATACGCAGTATTTT. It yields the protein CASSEGQVGTDTQYF.

The chain uses TRBV6-5 and TRBJ1-4; tentatively, D is TRBD1 (5 bases). The ends were cut back, 4 bases at V and 4 bases at J, with 10 bases in the middle. The CDR3 loop spans 14 amino acids. Germline CDR1 MNHEY, CDR2 SVGAGI. The CDR3 protein is CASSFRGSNEKLFF. The DNA for the CDR3 is TGTGCCAGCAGTTTCCGGGGGAGTAATGAAAAACTGTTTTTT.